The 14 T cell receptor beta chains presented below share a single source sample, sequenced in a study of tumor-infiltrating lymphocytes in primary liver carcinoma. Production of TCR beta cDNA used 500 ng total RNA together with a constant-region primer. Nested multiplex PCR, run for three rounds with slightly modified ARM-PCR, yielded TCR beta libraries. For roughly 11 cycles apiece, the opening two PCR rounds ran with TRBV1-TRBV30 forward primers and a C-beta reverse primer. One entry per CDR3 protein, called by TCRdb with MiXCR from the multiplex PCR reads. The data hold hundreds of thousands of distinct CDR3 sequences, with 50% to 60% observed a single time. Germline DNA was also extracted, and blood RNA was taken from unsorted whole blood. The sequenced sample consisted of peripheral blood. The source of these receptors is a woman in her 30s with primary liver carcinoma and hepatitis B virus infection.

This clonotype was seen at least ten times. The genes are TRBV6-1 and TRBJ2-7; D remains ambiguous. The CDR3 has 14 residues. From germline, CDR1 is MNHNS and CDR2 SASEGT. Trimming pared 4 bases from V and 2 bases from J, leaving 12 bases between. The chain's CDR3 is CASSVGPTTYEQYF. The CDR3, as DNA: TGTGCCAGCAGTGTAGGACCAACCACCTACGAGCAGTACTTC.

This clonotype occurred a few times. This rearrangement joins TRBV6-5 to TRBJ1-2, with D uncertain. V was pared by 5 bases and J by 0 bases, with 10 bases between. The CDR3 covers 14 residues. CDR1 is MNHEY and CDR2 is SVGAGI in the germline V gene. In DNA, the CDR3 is TGTGCCAGCAGTAACGGCAGGTCTAACTATGGCTACACCTTC. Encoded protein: CASSNGRSNYGYTF.

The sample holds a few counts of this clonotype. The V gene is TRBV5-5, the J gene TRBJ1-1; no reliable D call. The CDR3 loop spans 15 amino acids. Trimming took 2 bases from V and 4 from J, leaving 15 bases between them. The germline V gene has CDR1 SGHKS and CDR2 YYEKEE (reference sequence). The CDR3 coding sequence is TGTGCCAGCAGCTTTCGATCCGGGGATCCCACTGAAGCTTTCTTT. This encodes CASSFRSGDPTEAFF. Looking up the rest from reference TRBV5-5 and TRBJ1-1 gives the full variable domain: DAGVTQSPTHLIKTRGQQVTLRCSPISGHKSVSWYQQVLGQGPQFIFQYYEKEERGRGNFPDRFSARQFPNYSSELNVNALLLGDSALYLCASSFRSGDPTEAFFGQGTRLTVV.

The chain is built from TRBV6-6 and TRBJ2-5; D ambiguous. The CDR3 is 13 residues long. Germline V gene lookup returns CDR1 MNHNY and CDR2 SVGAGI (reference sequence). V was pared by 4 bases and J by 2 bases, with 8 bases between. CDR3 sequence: CASSSHTQETQYF. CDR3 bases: TGTGCCAGCAGTTCCCATACACAAGAGACCCAGTACTTC.

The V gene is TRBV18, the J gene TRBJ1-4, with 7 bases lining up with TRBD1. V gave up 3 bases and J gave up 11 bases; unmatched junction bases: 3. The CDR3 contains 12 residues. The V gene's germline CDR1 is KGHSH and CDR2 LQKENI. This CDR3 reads CASSPTGDKLFF. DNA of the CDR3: TGTGCCAGCTCACCTACAGGGGACAAACTGTTTTTT.

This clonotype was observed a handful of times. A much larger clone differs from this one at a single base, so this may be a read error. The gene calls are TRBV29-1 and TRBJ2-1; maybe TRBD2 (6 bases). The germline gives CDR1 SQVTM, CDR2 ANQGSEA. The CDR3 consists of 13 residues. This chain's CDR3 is CSVPGLSYNEQLF. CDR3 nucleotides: TGCAGCGTGCCGGGACTCTCCTACAATGAGCAGCTCTTC.

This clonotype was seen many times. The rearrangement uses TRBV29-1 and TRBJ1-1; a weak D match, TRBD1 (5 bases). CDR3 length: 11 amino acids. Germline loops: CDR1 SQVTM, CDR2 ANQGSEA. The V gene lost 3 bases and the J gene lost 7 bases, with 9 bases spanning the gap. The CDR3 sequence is CSVEGGGEAFF. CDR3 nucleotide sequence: TGCAGCGTTGAGGGTGGGGGTGAAGCTTTCTTT.

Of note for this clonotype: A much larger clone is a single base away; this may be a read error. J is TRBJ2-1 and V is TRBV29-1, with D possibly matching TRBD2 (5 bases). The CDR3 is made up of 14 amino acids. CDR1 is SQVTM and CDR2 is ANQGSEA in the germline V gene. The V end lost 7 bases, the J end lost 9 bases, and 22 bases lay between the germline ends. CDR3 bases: TGCAGCGGGCTCAGCGGTCCCTGGCGCGGTGAGCAGTTCTTC. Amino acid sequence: CSGLSGPWRGEQFF.

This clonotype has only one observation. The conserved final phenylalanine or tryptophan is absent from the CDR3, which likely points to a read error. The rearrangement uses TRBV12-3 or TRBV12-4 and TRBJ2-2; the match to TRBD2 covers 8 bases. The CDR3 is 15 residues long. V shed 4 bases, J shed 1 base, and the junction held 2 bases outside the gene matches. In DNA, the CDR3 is TGTGCCAGCAGTTCGGGAGGGTTGAACACCGGGGAGCTGTTTATT. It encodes CASSSGGLNTGELFI.

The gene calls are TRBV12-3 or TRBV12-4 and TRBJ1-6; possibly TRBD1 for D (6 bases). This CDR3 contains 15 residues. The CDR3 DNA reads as TGTGCTAGTAGGGGGGGGCTGTCGGCCTTTTCACCCCTCCACTTT. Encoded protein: CASRGGLSAFSPLHF.

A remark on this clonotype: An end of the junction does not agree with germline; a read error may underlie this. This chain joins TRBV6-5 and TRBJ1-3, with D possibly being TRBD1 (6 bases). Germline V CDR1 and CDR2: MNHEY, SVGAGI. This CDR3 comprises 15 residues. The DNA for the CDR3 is TGTGACAGCAGGTCGAGGGGGTACTCTGGAAACACCATATATTTT. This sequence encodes CDSRSRGYSGNTIYF.

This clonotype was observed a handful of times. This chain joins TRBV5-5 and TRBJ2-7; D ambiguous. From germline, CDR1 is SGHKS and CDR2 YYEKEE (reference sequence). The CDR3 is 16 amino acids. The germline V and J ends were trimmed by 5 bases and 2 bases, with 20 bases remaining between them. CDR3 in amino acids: CASRTDPGPNPYEQYF. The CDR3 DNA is TGTGCCAGCAGGACTGACCCCGGGCCGAATCCCTACGAGCAGTACTTC.

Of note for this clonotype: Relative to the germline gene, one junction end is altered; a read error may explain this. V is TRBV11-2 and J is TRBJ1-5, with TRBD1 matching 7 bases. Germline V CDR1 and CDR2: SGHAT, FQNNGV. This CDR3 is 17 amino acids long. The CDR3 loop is CASSLSNRGYSDQPQHF. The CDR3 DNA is TGTGCCAGCAGCTTATCCAACAGGGGATATAGCGATCAGCCCCAGCATTTT.

The CDR3 region has the DNA TGTGCCAGCAGTCGGACCCTGACTCGGCCCCAGCATTTT. Translating it yields CASSRTLTRPQHF. The chain uses TRBV28 and TRBJ1-5; D remains unclear. Germline V lookup: CDR1 MDHEN, CDR2 SYDVKM. The CDR3 loop spans 13 amino acids. The V end lost 5 bases, the J end lost 9 bases, and 14 bases lay between the germline ends.